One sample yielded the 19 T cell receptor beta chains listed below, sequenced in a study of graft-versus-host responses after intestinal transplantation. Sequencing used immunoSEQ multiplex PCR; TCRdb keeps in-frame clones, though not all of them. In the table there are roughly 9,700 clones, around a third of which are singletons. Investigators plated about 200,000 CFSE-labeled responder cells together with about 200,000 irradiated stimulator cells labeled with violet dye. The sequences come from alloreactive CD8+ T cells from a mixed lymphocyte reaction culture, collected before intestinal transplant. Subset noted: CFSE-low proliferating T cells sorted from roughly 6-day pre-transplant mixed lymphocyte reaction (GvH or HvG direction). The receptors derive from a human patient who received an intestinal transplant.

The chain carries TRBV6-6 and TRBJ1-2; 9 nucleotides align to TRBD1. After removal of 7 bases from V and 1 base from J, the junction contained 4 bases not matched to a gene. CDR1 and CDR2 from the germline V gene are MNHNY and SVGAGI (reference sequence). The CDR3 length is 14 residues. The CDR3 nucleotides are TGTGCCAGCATACAGGGGGCCCGTAACTATGGCTACACCTTC. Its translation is CASIQGARNYGYTF.

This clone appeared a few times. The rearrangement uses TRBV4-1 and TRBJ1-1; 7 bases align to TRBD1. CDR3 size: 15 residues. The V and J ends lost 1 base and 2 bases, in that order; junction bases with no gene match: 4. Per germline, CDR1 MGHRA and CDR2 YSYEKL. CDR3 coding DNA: TGCGCCAGCAGCCAAGGACAGGGCCTCAACACTGAAGCTTTCTTT. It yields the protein CASSQGQGLNTEAFF.

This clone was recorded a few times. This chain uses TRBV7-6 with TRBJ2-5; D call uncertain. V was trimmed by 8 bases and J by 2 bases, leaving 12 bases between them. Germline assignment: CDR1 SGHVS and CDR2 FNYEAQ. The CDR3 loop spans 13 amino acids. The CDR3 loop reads CASSSGGQETQYF. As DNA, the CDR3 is TGTGCCAGCTCTTCTGGCGGACAAGAGACCCAGTACTTC.

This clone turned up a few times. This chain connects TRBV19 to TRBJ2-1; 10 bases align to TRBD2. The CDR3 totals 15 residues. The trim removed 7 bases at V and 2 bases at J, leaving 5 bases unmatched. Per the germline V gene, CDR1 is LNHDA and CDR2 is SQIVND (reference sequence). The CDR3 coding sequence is TGTGCCAGTACCCCAACTAGCGGGGCCTACAATGAGCAGTTCTTC. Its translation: CASTPTSGAYNEQFF.

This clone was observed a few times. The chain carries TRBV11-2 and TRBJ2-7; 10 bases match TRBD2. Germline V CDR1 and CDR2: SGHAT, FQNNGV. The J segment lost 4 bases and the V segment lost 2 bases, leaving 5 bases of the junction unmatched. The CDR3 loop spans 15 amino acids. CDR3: CASSLPSGGVYEQYF. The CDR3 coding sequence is TGTGCCAGCAGCTTACCCAGCGGGGGGGTGTACGAGCAGTACTTC. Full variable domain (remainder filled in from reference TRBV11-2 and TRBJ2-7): EAGVAQSPRYKIIEKRQSVAFWCNPISGHATLYWYQQILGQGPKLLIQFQNNGVVDDSQLPKDRFSAERLKGVDSTLKIQPAKLEDSAVYLCASSLPSGGVYEQYFGPGTRLTVT.

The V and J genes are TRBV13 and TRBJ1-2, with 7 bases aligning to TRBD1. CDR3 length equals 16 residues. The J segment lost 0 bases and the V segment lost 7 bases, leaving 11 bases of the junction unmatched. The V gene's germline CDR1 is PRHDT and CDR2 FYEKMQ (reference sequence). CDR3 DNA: TGTGCCAGCACCGAGGGGGACAGTTCCTCTAACTATGGCTACACCTTC. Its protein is CASTEGDSSSNYGYTF.

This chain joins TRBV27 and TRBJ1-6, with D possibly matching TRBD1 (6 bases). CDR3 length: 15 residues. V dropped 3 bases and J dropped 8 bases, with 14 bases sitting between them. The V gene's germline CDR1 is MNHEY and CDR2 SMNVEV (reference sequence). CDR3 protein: CASSLDEGGYSPLHF. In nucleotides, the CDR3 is TGTGCCAGCAGTTTGGATGAGGGGGGGTATTCACCCCTCCACTTT.

CDR3 region: CASSLRAGQETQYF. As DNA, the CDR3 is TGTGCCAGCAGCTTAAGGGCGGGGCAAGAGACCCAGTACTTC. V is TRBV13 and J is TRBJ2-5, with TRBD2 as a possible D gene (6 bases). Trimming removed 2 bases at V and 2 bases at J, with 9 bases between. Per germline, CDR1 PRHDT and CDR2 FYEKMQ (reference sequence). The CDR3 contains 14 residues.

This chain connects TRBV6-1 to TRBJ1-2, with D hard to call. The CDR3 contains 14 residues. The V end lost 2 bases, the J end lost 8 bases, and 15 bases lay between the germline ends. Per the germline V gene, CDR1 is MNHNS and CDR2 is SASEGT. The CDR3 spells CASSEFPTRSGYTF. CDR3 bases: TGTGCCAGCAGTGAATTTCCGACCAGGTCGGGCTACACCTTC.

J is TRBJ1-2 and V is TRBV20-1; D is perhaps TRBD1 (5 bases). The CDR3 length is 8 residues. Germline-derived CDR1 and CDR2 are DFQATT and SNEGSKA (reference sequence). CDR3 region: CRDKGYTF. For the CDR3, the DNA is TGCAGGGACAAGGGCTACACCTTC.

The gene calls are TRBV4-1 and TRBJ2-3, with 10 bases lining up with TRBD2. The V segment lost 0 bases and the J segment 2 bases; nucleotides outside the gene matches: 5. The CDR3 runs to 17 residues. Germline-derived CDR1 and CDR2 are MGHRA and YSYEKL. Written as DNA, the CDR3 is TGCGCCAGCAGCCAAGAAGGTCTAGCGGGGGCCACAGATACGCAGTATTTT. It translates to CASSQEGLAGATDTQYF.

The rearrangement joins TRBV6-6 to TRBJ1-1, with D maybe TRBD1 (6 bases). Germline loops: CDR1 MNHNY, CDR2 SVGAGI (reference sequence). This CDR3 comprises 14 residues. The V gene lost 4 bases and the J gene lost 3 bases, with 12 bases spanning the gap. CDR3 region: CASSWGHQDTEAFF. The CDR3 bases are TGTGCCAGCAGTTGGGGACACCAAGACACTGAAGCTTTCTTT.

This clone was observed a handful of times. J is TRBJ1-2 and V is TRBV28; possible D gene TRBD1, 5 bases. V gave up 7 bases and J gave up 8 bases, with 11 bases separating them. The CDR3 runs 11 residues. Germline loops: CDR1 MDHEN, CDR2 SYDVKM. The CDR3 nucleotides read TGTGCCAGCAAACGGCAGGGAGGCTACACCTTC. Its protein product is CASKRQGGYTF.

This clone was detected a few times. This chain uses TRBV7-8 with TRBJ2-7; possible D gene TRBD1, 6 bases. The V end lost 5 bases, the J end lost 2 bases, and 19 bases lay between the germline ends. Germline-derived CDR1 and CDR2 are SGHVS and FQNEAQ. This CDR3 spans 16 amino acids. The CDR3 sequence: CASSRPRTVETYEQYF. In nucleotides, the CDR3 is TGTGCCAGCAGCCGCCCTCGGACAGTAGAGACCTACGAGCAGTACTTC. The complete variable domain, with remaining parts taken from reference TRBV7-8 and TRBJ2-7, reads GAGVSQSPRYKVAKRGQDVALRCDPISGHVSLFWYQQALGQGPEFLTYFQNEAQLDKSGLPSDRFFAERPEGSVSTLKIQRTQQEDSAVYLCASSRPRTVETYEQYFGPGTRLTVT.

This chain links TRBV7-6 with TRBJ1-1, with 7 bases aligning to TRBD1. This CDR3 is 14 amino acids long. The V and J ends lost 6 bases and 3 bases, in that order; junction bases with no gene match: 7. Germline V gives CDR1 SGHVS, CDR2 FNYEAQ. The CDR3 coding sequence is TGTGCCAGCAGTTATACCAGGGGGGACACTGAAGCTTTCTTT. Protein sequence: CASSYTRGDTEAFF. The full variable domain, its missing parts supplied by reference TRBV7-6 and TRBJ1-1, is GAGVSQSPRYKVTKRGQDVALRCDPISGHVSLYWYRQALGQGPEFLTYFNYEAQQDKSGLPNDRFSAERPEGSISTLTIQRTEQRDSAMYRCASSYTRGDTEAFFGQGTRLTVV.

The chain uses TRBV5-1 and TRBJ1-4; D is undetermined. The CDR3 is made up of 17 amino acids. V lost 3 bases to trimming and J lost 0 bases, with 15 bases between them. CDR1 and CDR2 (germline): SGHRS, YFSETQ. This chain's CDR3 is CASSWGESSATNEKLFF. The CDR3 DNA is TGCGCCAGCAGCTGGGGAGAGAGCAGTGCAACTAATGAAAAACTGTTTTTT.

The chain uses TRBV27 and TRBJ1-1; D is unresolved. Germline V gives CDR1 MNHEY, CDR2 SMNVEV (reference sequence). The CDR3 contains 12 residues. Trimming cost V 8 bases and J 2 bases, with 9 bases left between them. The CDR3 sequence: CASGGRNTEAFF. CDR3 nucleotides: TGTGCCAGCGGAGGCAGAAACACTGAAGCTTTCTTT.

CDR3 loop: CASSPRQVLNTEAFF. The CDR3 DNA sequence: TGCGCCAGCAGCCCCCGACAGGTCCTGAACACTGAAGCTTTCTTT. The chain is built from TRBV5-1 and TRBJ1-1; D may be TRBD1 (6 bases). There are 15 residues in the CDR3. Germline V gene lookup returns CDR1 SGHRS and CDR2 YFSETQ. Trimming cost V 4 bases and J 0 bases, with 13 bases left between them.

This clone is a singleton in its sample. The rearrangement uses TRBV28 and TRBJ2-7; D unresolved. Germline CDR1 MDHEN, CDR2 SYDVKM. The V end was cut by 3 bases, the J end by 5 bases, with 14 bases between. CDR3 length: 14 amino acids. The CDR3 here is CASSLSGLGHEQYF. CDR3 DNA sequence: TGTGCCAGCAGTTTGTCCGGTCTGGGCCACGAGCAGTACTTC.